This record looks at one T cell receptor beta chain sequence and its context. This sample also contains other DNA sequences that code for the same CDR3. Between the trimmed V and J ends, which lost 3 bases and 4 bases, there was a span of 7 bases. Germline V gene sequence: CDR1 LGHDT, CDR2 YNNKEL (reference sequence). The CDR3 covers 13 residues. Cohorts were determined from participant-reported clinical history. The entry originates in a study of blood T cell repertoires in COVID-19. The overall study: Sites across the United States, Italy and Spain contributed samples from acute and convalescent COVID-19. In each case, the material was cDNA or gDNA derived from T cells, B-cell-depleted T cells, or PBMCs.

Produced via immunoSEQ multiplex PCR; TCRdb's table is partial and in-frame only. The sample holds about 360,000 clones, 70% to 90% seen once. This rearrangement joins TRBV3-1 (or the pseudogene TRBV3-2) to TRBJ2-1, with D unresolved. Specimen: PBMCs or T cells enriched from blood (not recorded which). This TCR was recovered from a man in his forties or fifties in a cohort exposed to, infected with or recovered from COVID-19 (not recorded which). The CDR3 coding sequence is TGTGCCAGCAGCCAGGCCGGGTACAATGAGCAGTTCTTC. Translating gives CASSQAGYNEQFF.